The 26 T cell receptor beta chains in this list originate from one sample, sequenced in a study of T cell responses to AZD1222 COVID-19 vaccine. TCRdb's table, derived via immunoSEQ multiplex PCR, lists solely in-frame clones and lacks some. The sample lists approximately 150,000 clones, approximately 90% seen once, with about 3% in the top ten. Source: peripheral blood, taken on day 0 of AZD1222 vaccination. These receptors came from an adult in good health.

The genes are TRBV29-1 and TRBJ1-2, with D perhaps matching TRBD1 (5 bases). The CDR3 is 12 residues long. The V end was cut by 2 bases, the J end by 4 bases, with 8 bases between. Germline CDR1 is SQVTM and CDR2 is ANQGSEA. The CDR3 DNA reads TGCAGCGTTGAAAGGGGCTCCTATGGCTACACCTTC. It translates to CSVERGSYGYTF.

A single count supports this clone. The V call is TRBV30, the J call TRBJ1-6; D is unresolved. The V gene's germline CDR1 is GTSNPN and CDR2 SVGIG (reference sequence). This CDR3 comprises 13 residues. Trimming left V 1 base short and J 2 bases short, with 3 bases between. DNA for the CDR3: TGTGCCTGGAGTGCGGCCTATAATTCACCCCTCCACTTT. Translating it yields CAWSAAYNSPLHF.

J is TRBJ2-7 and V is TRBV7-8; 13 nucleotides agree with TRBD2. The length of the CDR3 is 16 residues. The V segment lost 2 bases and the J segment 2 bases; nucleotides outside the gene matches: 3. CDR1 and CDR2 (germline): SGHVS, FQNEAQ. CDR3 protein: CASSLTLAGGPYEQYF. CDR3 nucleotides: TGTGCCAGCAGCTTAACACTAGCGGGAGGGCCCTACGAGCAGTACTTC.

This chain uses TRBV7-9 with TRBJ1-5; no definite D call. CDR1 is SEHNR, CDR2 FQNEAQ, per germline (reference sequence). This CDR3 contains 14 residues. Trimming removed 1 base from V and 5 bases from J, with 9 bases in between. CDR3 sequence reads: CASSLEGRDQPQHF. Here the CDR3 DNA reads TGTGCCAGCAGCTTAGAAGGCCGAGATCAGCCCCAGCATTTT.

V gene TRBV7-3 combines with J gene TRBJ2-1, with 7 bases lining up with TRBD2. V gave up 3 bases and J gave up 8 bases; unmatched junction bases: 10. This CDR3 contains 15 residues. Germline V gene sequence: CDR1 SGHTA, CDR2 FQGTGA. The DNA of the CDR3 is TGTGCCAGCAGCTTTGAAAGCGGGAAGGGTGATGAGCAGTTCTTC. Protein: CASSFESGKGDEQFF.

The count of this clone is one. The same CDR3 also results from other DNA sequences found in this sample. The chain links TRBV6-5 to TRBJ1-1, with D maybe TRBD1 (5 bases). V gave up 2 bases and J gave up 1 base, with 5 bases separating them. Per the germline V gene, CDR1 is MNHEY and CDR2 is SVGAGI. This CDR3 is built from 13 residues. CDR3: CASSYGGNTEAFF. The CDR3, as DNA: TGTGCCAGCAGTTACGGGGGGAACACTGAAGCTTTCTTT.

The chain's CDR3 is CASSYGQGLAYEQYF. For the CDR3, the DNA is TGTGCCAGCAGTTACGGACAGGGCCTCGCCTACGAGCAGTACTTC. The gene calls are TRBV6-5 and TRBJ2-7, with 8 bases aligning to TRBD1. V lost 2 bases to trimming and J lost 2 bases; unmatched junction nucleotides: 5. The CDR3 consists of 15 residues. Per the germline V gene, CDR1 is MNHEY and CDR2 is SVGAGI.

This sequence joins TRBV4-1 and TRBJ1-2; 8 bases are shared with TRBD1. In germline, CDR1 is MGHRA, CDR2 YSYEKL. The CDR3 is made up of 16 amino acids. V gave up 2 bases and J gave up 6 bases; unmatched junction bases: 11. CDR3 in DNA: TGCGCCAGCAGCCAAACCAGCTTGGACAGGGCCGATGGCTACACCTTC. Amino acid sequence: CASSQTSLDRADGYTF.

The V gene is TRBV11-3, the J gene TRBJ1-3; tentative D call: TRBD1 (6 bases). The V end was cut by 1 base, the J end by 0 bases, with 10 bases between. Germline V gives CDR1 SGHNT, CDR2 YENEEA. The CDR3 covers 16 residues. The CDR3 DNA reads TGTGCCAGCAGCTTAGGGACAGCGAGCTCTGGAAACACCATATATTTT. Its translation: CASSLGTASSGNTIYF.

The rearrangement uses TRBV9 and TRBJ1-2, with TRBD1 matching over 7 bases. The germline gives CDR1 SGDLS, CDR2 YYNGEE. The CDR3 has 14 residues. Germline trimming cut 3 bases from V and 5 bases from J; bases unmatched to any gene: 7. The CDR3 nucleotides read TGTGCCAGCAGCGCCGGACAGGCTTTTTATGGCTACACCTTC. Translated, it gives CASSAGQAFYGYTF.

V and J are TRBV3-1 (or the pseudogene TRBV3-2) and TRBJ1-1; D not certain. This CDR3 region has 14 residues. CDR1 and CDR2 (germline): LGHDT, YNNKEL (reference sequence). Trimming stripped 4 bases from V and 0 bases from J, with 9 bases between. CDR3 DNA: TGTGCCAGCAGCCCCGGACTCTTGAACACTGAAGCTTTCTTT. This encodes CASSPGLLNTEAFF.

The chain employs TRBV28 and TRBJ2-7; no clear D. The germline V gene encodes CDR1 MDHEN and CDR2 SYDVKM. V lost 2 bases to trimming and J lost 2 bases, with 7 bases between them. This CDR3 is built from 13 residues. The CDR3 sequence: CASSLPNTYEQYF. The DNA of the CDR3 is TGTGCCAGCAGTTTACCAAATACCTACGAGCAGTACTTC.

V is TRBV5-4 and J is TRBJ1-1; perhaps TRBD1 as D (6 bases). From germline, CDR1 is SGHNT and CDR2 YYREEE (reference sequence). V was shortened by 3 bases and J by 0 bases, with 12 bases between the two germline ends. This CDR3 region has 15 residues. The CDR3 DNA follows: TGTGCCAGCAGCTGGGGGCAAGGGGTGAACACTGAAGCTTTCTTT. Residues: CASSWGQGVNTEAFF.

The gene calls are TRBV19 and TRBJ1-1; 9 bases fit TRBD1. The V segment lost 6 bases and the J segment 5 bases; nucleotides outside the gene matches: 4. Germline V gene sequence: CDR1 LNHDA, CDR2 SQIVND (reference sequence). This CDR3 spans 13 amino acids. The CDR3 DNA reads TGTGCCAGTAGACTAGGACAGGGGACTGAAGCTTTCTTT. Protein sequence: CASRLGQGTEAFF.

V gene TRBV18 combines with J gene TRBJ2-5; 9 bases map to TRBD1. The V gene's germline CDR1 is KGHSH and CDR2 LQKENI. Unmatched junction bases numbered 4, after V lost 4 bases and J lost 4 bases. The CDR3 is made up of 14 amino acids. CDR3 region: CASSRNRGLETQYF. The CDR3 DNA reads as TGTGCCAGCTCACGGAACAGGGGGCTAGAGACCCAGTACTTC. Variable domain in full (rest from reference TRBV18 and TRBJ2-5): NAGVMQNPRHLVRRRGQEARLRCSPMKGHSHVYWYRQLPEEGLKFMVYLQKENIIDESGMPKERFSAEFPKEGPSILRIQQVVRGDSAAYFCASSRNRGLETQYFGPGTRLLVL.

Only a few counts were recorded for this clone. This chain joins TRBV12-3 or TRBV12-4 and TRBJ1-1; D unclear. CDR3 length equals 12 residues. Between the trimmed V and J ends, which lost 6 bases and 7 bases, there was a span of 12 bases. For the CDR3, the DNA is TGTGCCAGCAGCACCGGAATAAGTGAAGCTTTCTTT. This gives the protein CASSTGISEAFF.

CDR3 protein: CASTSRGQPQHF. The DNA of the CDR3 is TGTGCCAGTACCAGCCGGGGTCAGCCCCAGCATTTT. The rearrangement joins TRBV19 to TRBJ1-5; the D is unclear. CDR1 is LNHDA, CDR2 SQIVND, per germline (reference sequence). Between the trimmed V and J ends, which lost 7 bases and 6 bases, there was a span of 10 bases. The CDR3 covers 12 residues.

The chain is built from TRBV4-2 and TRBJ1-1; D is possibly TRBD1 (5 bases). CDR1 and CDR2 (germline): LGHNA, YNFKEQ. Trimming left V 0 bases short and J 1 base short, with 9 bases between. The CDR3 spans 15 residues. The CDR3 DNA reads TGTGCCAGCAGCCAAGACCACGGGGCGAACACTGAAGCTTTCTTT. Its translation: CASSQDHGANTEAFF.

The chain uses TRBV6-5 and TRBJ1-2; D unresolved. This CDR3 contains 12 residues. V lost 7 bases and J lost 4, with 10 bases in between. Germline V gives CDR1 MNHEY, CDR2 SVGAGI. CDR3 sequence reads: CASTLGSYGYTF. The DNA of the CDR3 is TGTGCCAGCACCCTGGGTTCCTATGGCTACACCTTC.

The V gene is TRBV18, the J gene TRBJ2-3, with no clear D. Trimming stripped 2 bases from V and 0 bases from J, with 18 bases between. CDR3 length: 18 residues. CDR1 KGHSH and CDR2 LQKENI come from the germline V gene. CDR3 residues: CASSPAIGGRSSTDTQYF. In nucleotides, the CDR3 is TGTGCCAGCTCACCAGCCATCGGTGGCAGATCTAGCACAGATACGCAGTATTTT.

The genes are TRBV2 and TRBJ1-4, with D unresolved. The CDR3 sequence is 14 residues long. Germline V gene data show CDR1 as SNHLY and CDR2 as FYNNEI. The V and J ends lost 6 bases and 5 bases respectively, with 13 bases between them. The CDR3 protein is CASRPRAGNEKLFF. DNA for the CDR3: TGTGCCAGCAGGCCCCGCGCGGGGAATGAAAAACTGTTTTTT.

This chain uses TRBV21-1 with TRBJ2-7. TRBV21-1 is recorded as a pseudogene. This CDR3 has 19 amino acids. The CDR3 here is CASSSAPPKGKISSYEQYF. The CDR3, as DNA: TGTGCCAGCAGCTCCGCCCCCCCCAAGGGAAAAATTAGCTCCTACGAGCAGTACTTC.

This rearrangement joins TRBV28 to TRBJ1-2, with D possibly being TRBD1 (5 bases). CDR3 length equals 18 residues. Germline CDR1 is MDHEN and CDR2 is SYDVKM. The germline V and J ends were trimmed by 1 base and 2 bases, with 20 bases remaining between them. CDR3 DNA: TGTGCCAGCAGTTTATCTCAGGCGCAGGGAAGATGGAACTATGGCTACACCTTC. It translates to CASSLSQAQGRWNYGYTF.

The chain combines TRBV30 with TRBJ1-2; D perhaps matches TRBD1 (5 bases). Germline lookup yields CDR1 GTSNPN and CDR2 SVGIG (reference sequence). The CDR3 consists of 12 residues. V was cut by 4 bases and J by 4 bases, with 10 bases left in between. CDR3 amino acids: CAWTGTAYGYTF. The CDR3 DNA sequence: TGTGCCTGGACTGGGACCGCCTATGGCTACACCTTC.

This clone occurred once. This chain connects TRBV7-2 to TRBJ2-1; 9 bases agree with TRBD2. V was pared by 7 bases and J by 9 bases, with 13 bases of the junction left unmatched. The CDR3 covers 15 residues. Germline CDR1 SGHTA, CDR2 FQGNSA. CDR3 region: CASTLGSGRGSEQFF. For the CDR3, the DNA is TGTGCCAGCACTCTAGGTAGCGGGAGAGGAAGTGAGCAGTTCTTC.

The chain uses TRBV6-5 and TRBJ1-2; TRBD1 is a possible D gene (5 bases). Germline-derived CDR1 and CDR2 are MNHEY and SVGAGI. The germline V and J ends were trimmed by 2 bases and 13 bases, with 11 bases remaining between them. The CDR3 spans 11 residues. CDR3 sequence reads: CASSYGSGCTF. DNA of the CDR3: TGTGCCAGCAGTTACGGTTCAGGGTGCACCTTC.